The clone carrying this T cell receptor (beta chain) showed up just a few times. The antigen is undetermined. The germline gene is not matched at one end of the junction; a read error may be the cause. Expressed TCRB transcripts were sequenced because the isolated RNA had all been reverse transcribed beforehand. Assay: immunoSEQ multiplex PCR; the TCRdb copy retains only in-frame clones and omits some. The data show under 400,000 clones, approximately 15% seen once. The record originates from a study of beta chain features in type 1 diabetes. Study conclusions and caveats: Naive, central memory and Treg TCRB repertoires seemed to resemble each other more closely in patients than they did in healthy donors. Reads derived from cDNA could over-represent cells showing high TCR expression. No resolution was reached here on whether HLA type influences TCRB rearrangement.

CDR1 and CDR2 from the germline V gene are SSHAT and FNYEAQ (reference sequence). The CDR3 covers 13 residues. The clonotype comes from a man aged 25 to 40 in good health. The genes are TRBV7-7 and TRBJ2-5; D not certain. The sample consisted of central memory CD4+ T cells from blood. The CDR3 reads CASSFGVKETQYF. For the CDR3, the DNA is TGTGCTAGCAGCTTTGGGGTAAAGGAGACCCAGTACTTC. Drawing the rest from reference TRBV7-7 and TRBJ2-5, the complete variable domain is GAGVSQSPRYKVTKRGQDVTLRCDPISSHATLYWYQQALGQGPEFLTYFNYEAQPDKSGLPSDRFSAERPEGSISTLTIQRTEQRDSAMYRCASSFGVKETQYFGPGTRLLVL.